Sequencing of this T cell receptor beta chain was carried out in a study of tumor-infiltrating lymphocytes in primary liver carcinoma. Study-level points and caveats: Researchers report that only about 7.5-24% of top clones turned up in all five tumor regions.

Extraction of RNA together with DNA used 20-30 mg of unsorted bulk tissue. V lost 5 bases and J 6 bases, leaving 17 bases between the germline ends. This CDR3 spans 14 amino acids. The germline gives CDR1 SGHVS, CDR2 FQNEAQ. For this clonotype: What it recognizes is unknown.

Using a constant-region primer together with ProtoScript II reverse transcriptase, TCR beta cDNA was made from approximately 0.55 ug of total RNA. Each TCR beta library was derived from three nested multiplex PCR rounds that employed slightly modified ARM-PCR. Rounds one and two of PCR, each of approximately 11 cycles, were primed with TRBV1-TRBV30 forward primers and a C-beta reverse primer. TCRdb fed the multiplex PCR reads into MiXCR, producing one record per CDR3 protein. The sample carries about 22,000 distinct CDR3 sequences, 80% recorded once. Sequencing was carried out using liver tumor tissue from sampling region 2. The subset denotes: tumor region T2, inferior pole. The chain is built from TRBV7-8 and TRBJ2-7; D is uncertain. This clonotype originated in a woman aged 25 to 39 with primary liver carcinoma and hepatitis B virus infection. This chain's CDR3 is CASSALLLPPEQYF. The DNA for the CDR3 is TGTGCCAGCAGCGCCCTCCTGTTGCCCCCCGAGCAGTACTTC. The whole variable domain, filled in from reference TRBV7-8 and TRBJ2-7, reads GAGVSQSPRYKVAKRGQDVALRCDPISGHVSLFWYQQALGQGPEFLTYFQNEAQLDKSGLPSDRFFAERPEGSVSTLKIQRTQQEDSAVYLCASSALLLPPEQYFGPGTRLTVT.